A single T cell receptor (beta chain) is shown here with its context. Checkpoint therapy with ipilimumab 1 mg/kg began 14 to 28 days after transplant. Patients received nivolumab 3 mg/kg at weeks 1, 4, 7, 10, then fortnightly to week 26. This sample was taken from a study of ipilimumab plus nivolumab after autologous stem cell transplantation. Across the whole study: Typical patient got 5 or 6 ipilimumab doses and roughly 8 nivolumab doses (median). Myeloma cases were transplant-naive high-risk or relapsed within 3 years post first autologous transplant.

V lost 3 bases and J lost 6; bases outside the gene matches: 5. Germline V gene sequence: CDR1 SEHNR, CDR2 FQNEAQ (reference sequence). This CDR3 region has 14 residues. The repertoire was sequenced with immunoSEQ multiplex PCR; TCRdb's copy has only in-frame clones and lacks some. The sample carries 43,000 or so clones, about 88% recorded once. The sample was PBMCs, taken in a trial of ipilimumab plus nivolumab as post-transplant consolidation. The sequence derives from a male donor with multiple myeloma. The V gene is TRBV7-9, the J gene TRBJ2-3; the match to TRBD2 covers 8 bases. CDR3 sequence reads: CASSLTSVTDTQYF. CDR3 DNA sequence: TGTGCCAGCAGCTTGACTAGCGTTACGGATACGCAGTATTTT.